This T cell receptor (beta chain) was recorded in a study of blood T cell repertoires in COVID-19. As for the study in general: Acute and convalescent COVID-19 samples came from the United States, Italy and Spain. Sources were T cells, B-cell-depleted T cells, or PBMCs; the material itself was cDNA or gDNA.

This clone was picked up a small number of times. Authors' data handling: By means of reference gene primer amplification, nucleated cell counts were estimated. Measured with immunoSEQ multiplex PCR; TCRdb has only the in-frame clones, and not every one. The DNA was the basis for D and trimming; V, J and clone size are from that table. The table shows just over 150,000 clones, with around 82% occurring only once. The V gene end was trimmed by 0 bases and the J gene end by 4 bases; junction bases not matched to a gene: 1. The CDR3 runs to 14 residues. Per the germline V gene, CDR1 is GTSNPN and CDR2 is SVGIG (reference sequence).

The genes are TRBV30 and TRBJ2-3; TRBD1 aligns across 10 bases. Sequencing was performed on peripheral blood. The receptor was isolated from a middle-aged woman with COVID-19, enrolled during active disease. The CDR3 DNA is TGTGCCTGGAGTGTTGGACAGGGGGCAGATACGCAGTATTTT. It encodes CAWSVGQGADTQYF.